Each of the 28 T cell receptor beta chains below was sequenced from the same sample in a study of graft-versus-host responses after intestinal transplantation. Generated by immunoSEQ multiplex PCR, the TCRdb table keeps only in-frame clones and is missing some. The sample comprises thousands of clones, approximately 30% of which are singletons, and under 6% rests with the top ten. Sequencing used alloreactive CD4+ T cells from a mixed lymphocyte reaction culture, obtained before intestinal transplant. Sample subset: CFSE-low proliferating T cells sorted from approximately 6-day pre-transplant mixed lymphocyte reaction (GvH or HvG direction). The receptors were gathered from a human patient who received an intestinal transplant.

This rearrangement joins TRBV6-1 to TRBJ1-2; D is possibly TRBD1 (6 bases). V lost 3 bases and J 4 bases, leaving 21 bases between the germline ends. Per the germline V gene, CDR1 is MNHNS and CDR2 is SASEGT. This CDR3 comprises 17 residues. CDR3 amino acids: CASSEARPRGSIYGYTF. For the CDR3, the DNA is TGTGCCAGCAGTGAGGCTAGGCCCAGGGGAAGTATCTATGGCTACACCTTC.

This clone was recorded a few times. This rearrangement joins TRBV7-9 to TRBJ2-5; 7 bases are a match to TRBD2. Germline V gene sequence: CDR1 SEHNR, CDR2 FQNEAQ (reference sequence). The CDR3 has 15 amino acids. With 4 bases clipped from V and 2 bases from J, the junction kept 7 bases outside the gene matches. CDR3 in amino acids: CASSYSFSGQETQYF. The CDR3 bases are TGTGCCAGCAGCTACTCGTTTAGCGGGCAAGAGACCCAGTACTTC.

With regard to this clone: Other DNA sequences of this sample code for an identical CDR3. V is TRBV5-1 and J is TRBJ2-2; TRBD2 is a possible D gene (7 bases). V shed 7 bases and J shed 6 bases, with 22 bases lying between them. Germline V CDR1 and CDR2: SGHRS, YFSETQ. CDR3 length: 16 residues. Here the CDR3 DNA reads TGCGCCAGCTCTCCCCGCGGGGGCCCCCCGTCCGGGGAGCTGTTTTTT. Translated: CASSPRGGPPSGELFF.

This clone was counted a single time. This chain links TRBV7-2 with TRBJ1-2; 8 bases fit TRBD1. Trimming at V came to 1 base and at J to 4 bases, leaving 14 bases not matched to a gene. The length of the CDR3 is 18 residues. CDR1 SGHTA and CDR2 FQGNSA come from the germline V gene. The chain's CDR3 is CASSLGPGQGAPTYGYTF. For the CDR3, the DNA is TGTGCCAGCAGCTTAGGGCCGGGGCAGGGGGCGCCAACCTATGGCTACACCTTC.

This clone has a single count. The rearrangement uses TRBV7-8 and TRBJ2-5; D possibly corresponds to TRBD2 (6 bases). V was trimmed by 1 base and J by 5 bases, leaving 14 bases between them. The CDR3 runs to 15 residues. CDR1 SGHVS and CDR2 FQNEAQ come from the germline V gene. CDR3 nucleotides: TGTGCCAGCAGCTTAGAGGGACTTTCCGTGGAGACCCAGTACTTC. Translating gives CASSLEGLSVETQYF.

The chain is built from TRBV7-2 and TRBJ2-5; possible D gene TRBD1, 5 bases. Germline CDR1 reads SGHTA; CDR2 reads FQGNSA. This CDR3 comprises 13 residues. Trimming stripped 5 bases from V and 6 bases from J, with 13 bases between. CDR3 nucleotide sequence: TGTGCCAGCAGCGAGGTGGGGCGAAAGACCCAGTACTTC. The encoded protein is CASSEVGRKTQYF.

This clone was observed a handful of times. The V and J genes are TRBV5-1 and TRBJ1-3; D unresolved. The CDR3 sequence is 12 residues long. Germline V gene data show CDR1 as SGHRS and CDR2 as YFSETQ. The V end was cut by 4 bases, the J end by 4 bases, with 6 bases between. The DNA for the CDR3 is TGCGCCAGCAGCCTGACAGGAAACACCATATATTTT. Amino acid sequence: CASSLTGNTIYF.

Written as DNA, the CDR3 is TGTGCCAGCAGTGCCCCGGGACAGGGGGCGCGGGGCTACACCTTC. Protein sequence: CASSAPGQGARGYTF. J is TRBJ1-2 and V is TRBV28; 12 nucleotides match TRBD1. V trimming: 5 bases; J trimming: 8 bases; junction bases outside the gene matches: 9. This CDR3 comprises 15 residues. The V gene's germline CDR1 is MDHEN and CDR2 SYDVKM.

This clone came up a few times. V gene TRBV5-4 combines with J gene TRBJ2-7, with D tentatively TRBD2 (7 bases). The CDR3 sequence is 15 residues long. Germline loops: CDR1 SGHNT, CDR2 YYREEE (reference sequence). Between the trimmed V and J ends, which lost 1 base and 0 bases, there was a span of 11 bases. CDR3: CASSLYRGASYEQYF. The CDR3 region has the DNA TGTGCCAGCAGCTTGTATCGGGGGGCCTCCTACGAGCAGTACTTC.

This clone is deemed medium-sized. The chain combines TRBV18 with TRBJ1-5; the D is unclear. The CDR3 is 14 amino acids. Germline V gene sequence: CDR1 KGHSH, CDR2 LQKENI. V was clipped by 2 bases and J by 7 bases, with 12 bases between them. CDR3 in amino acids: CASSPSGAGQPQHF. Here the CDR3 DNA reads TGTGCCAGCTCACCATCGGGTGCTGGGCAGCCCCAGCATTTT. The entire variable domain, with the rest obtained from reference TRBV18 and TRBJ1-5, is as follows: NAGVMQNPRHLVRRRGQEARLRCSPMKGHSHVYWYRQLPEEGLKFMVYLQKENIIDESGMPKERFSAEFPKEGPSILRIQQVVRGDSAAYFCASSPSGAGQPQHFGDGTRLSIL.

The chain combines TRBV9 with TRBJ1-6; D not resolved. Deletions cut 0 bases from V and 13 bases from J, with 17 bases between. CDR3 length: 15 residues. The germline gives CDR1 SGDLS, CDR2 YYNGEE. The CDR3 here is CASSVVGGFGSPLHF. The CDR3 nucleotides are TGTGCCAGCAGCGTAGTAGGAGGCTTTGGGTCGCCCCTCCACTTT.

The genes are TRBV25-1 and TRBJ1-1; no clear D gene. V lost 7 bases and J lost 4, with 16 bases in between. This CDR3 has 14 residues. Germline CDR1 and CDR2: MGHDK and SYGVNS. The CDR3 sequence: CASINSLGGTEAFF. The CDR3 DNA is TGTGCCAGCATTAACTCCCTGGGAGGCACTGAAGCTTTCTTT.

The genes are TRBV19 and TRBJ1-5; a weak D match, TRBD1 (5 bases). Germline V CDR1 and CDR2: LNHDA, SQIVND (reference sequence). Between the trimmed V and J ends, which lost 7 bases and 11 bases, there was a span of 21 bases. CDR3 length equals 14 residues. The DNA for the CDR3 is TGTGCCAGTACCCCCCTACCGGGGGGGGAGGCCCAGCATTTT. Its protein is CASTPLPGGEAQHF.

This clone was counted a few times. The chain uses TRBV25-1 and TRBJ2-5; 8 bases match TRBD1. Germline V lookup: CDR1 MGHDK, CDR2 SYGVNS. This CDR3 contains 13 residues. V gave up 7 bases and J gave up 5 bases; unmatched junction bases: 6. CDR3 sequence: CASIDRGGETQYF. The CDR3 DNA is TGTGCCAGCATCGACAGGGGCGGCGAGACCCAGTACTTC. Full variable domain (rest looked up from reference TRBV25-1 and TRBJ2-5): EADIYQTPRYLVIGTGKKITLECSQTMGHDKMYWYQQDPGMELHLIHYSYGVNSTEKGDLSSESTVSRIRTEHFPLTLESARPSHTSQYLCASIDRGGETQYFGPGTRLLVL.

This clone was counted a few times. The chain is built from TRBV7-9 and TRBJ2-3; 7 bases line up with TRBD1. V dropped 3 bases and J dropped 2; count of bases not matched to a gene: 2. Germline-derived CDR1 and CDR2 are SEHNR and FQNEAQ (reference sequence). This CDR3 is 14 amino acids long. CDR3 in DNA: TGTGCCAGCAGCTTTGGGACAGACACAGATACGCAGTATTTT. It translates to CASSFGTDTDTQYF.

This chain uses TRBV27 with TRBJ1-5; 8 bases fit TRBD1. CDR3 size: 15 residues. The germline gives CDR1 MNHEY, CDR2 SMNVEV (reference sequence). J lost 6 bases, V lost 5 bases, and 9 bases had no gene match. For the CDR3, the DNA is TGTGCCAGCAGTCTGGGCAGGGGGCAGGGTCAGCCCCAGCATTTT. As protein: CASSLGRGQGQPQHF.

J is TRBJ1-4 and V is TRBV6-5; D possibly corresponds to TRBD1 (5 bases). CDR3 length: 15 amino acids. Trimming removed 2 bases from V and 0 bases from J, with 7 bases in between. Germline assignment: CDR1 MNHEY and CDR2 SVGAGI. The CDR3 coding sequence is TGTGCCAGCAGTTACGGGGCCTCAACTAATGAAAAACTGTTTTTT. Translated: CASSYGASTNEKLFF.

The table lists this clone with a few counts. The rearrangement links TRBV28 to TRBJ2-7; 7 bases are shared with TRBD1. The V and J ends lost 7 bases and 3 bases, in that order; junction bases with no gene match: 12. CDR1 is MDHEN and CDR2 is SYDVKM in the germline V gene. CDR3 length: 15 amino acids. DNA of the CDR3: TGTGCCAGCACCGACTTCGGGACAGCGCGCTACGAGCAGTACTTC. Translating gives CASTDFGTARYEQYF.

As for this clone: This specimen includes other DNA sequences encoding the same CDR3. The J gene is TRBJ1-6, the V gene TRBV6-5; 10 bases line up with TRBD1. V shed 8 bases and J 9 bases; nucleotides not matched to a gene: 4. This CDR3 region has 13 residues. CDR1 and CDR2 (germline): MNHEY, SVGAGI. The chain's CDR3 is CASGTGEASPLHF. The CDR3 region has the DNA TGTGCCAGCGGGACAGGGGAGGCTTCACCCCTCCACTTT.

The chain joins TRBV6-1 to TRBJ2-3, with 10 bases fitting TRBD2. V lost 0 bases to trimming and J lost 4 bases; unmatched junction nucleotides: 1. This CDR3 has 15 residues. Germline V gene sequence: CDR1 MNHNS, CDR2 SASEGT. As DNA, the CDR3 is TGTGCCAGCAGTGAAGCTAGCGGGAGGCCAGATACGCAGTATTTT. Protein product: CASSEASGRPDTQYF.

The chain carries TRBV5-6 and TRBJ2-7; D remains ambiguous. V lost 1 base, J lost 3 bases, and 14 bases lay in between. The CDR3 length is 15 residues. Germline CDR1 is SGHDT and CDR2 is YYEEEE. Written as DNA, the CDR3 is TGTGCCAGCAGCTTGACGGCAGGAAGTTACTACGAGCAGTACTTC. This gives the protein CASSLTAGSYYEQYF.

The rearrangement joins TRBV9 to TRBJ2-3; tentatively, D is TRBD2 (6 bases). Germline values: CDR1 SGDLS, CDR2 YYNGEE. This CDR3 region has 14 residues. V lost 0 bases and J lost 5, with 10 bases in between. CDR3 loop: CASSVGDWKDTQYF. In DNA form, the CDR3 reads TGTGCCAGCAGCGTAGGGGACTGGAAAGATACGCAGTATTTT.

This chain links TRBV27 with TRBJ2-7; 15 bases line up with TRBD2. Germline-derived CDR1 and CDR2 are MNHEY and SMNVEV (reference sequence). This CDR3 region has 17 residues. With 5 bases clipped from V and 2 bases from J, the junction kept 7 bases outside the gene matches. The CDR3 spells CASSPWTSGRAPYEQYF. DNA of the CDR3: TGTGCCAGCAGTCCCTGGACTAGCGGGAGGGCCCCCTACGAGCAGTACTTC.

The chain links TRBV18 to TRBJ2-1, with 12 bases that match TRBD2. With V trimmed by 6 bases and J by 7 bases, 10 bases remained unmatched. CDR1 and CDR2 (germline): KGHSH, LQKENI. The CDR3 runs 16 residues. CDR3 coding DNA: TGTGCCAGCTCCCCCATGACTAGCGGGAGTGGGAATGAGCAGTTCTTC. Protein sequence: CASSPMTSGSGNEQFF.

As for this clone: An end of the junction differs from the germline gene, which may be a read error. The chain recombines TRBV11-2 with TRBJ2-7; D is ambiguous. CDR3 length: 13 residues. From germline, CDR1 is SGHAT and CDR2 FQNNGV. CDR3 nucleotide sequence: TGTGCCAGCAGCGTAGACTTCGGGTACGAGCAGTACTTC. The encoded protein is CASSVDFGYEQYF.

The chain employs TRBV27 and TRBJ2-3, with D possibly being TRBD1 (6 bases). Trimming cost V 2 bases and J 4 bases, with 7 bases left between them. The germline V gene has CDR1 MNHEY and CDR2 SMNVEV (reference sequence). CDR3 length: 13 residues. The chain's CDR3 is CASSLRGSDTQYF. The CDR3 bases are TGTGCCAGCAGTTTAAGGGGGTCAGATACGCAGTATTTT.

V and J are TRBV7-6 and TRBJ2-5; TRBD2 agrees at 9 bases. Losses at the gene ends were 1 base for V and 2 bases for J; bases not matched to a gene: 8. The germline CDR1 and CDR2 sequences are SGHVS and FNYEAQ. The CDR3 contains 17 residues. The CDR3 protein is CASSLVGGRVYQETQYF. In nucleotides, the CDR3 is TGTGCCAGCAGCTTAGTCGGCGGGAGGGTTTATCAAGAGACCCAGTACTTC.

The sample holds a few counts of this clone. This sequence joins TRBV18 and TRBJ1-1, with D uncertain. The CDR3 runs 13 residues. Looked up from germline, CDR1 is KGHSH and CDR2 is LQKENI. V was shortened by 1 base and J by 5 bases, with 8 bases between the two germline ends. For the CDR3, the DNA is TGTGCCAGCTCACCACGGAGGGAGACTGAAGCTTTCTTT. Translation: CASSPRRETEAFF. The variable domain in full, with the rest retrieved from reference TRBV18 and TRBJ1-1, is NAGVMQNPRHLVRRRGQEARLRCSPMKGHSHVYWYRQLPEEGLKFMVYLQKENIIDESGMPKERFSAEFPKEGPSILRIQQVVRGDSAAYFCASSPRRETEAFFGQGTRLTVV.